This T cell receptor beta chain was captured by sequencing in a study of T-cell reconstitution after alpha-beta-depleted transplantation in children. The CDR3 consists of 14 residues. The germline CDR1 and CDR2 sequences are SGHTA and FQGTGA. V lost 1 base and J 2 bases, leaving 7 bases between the germline ends. There are a few counts of this clonotype. Unique molecular identifiers were incorporated into the prepared TCRbeta library. MiXCR, run by TCRdb on the PCR reads, gives a single entry per CDR3 protein. Among some 290,000 distinct CDR3 sequences listed, roughly 9.5% were seen once. This chain joins TRBV7-3 and TRBJ2-3; TRBD1 is a possible D gene (5 bases). Sequenced here: PBMCs from the stem cell graft donor, sampled from the stem cell graft. The clonotype comes from a human donor who donated a stem cell graft to a child with SCID. The CDR3 is CASSLKGLTDTQYF. CDR3 DNA: TGTGCCAGCAGCTTAAAGGGGCTCACAGATACGCAGTATTTT.